The source of this T cell receptor (beta chain) is a study of T cell repertoires in cytomegalovirus infection. Background on the study: It was the public TCR beta signatures that indicated both CMV infection and matching HLA type. Notes on the study in general: CMV-specific TCR beta clonotypes restricted by HLA-C dominated the ex vivo response. CMV carriers having the relevant HLA were flagged by cumulative public TCR beta family frequency.

TCRdb reanalysed the reads using MiXCR and keeps one entry per CDR3 protein. The data contain 150,000 to 200,000 distinct CDR3 sequences, approximately 18% of them singletons. This clonotype showed up just a few times. Its matching antigen is unknown. The TCR was taken from a human donor in good health (CMV status not recorded). Some clones in this sample may be carry-over from other donors' samples. The sample was CD8+ T cells from PBMCs.

The CDR3 reads CASSPPASGGYNEQFF. Here the CDR3 DNA reads TGCGCCAGCAGCCCGCCCGCTAGCGGGGGCTACAATGAGCAGTTCTTC. The V call is TRBV4-1, the J call TRBJ2-1; the match to TRBD2 covers 10 bases. The CDR3 has 16 residues. Unmatched junction bases numbered 6, after V lost 4 bases and J lost 3 bases. Germline V lookup: CDR1 MGHRA, CDR2 YSYEKL.